These 20 T cell receptor beta chains originate from one sample sequenced in a study of neurological immune-mediated disorders. TCRdb reanalysed the 5' RACE reads using MiXCR and keeps one entry per CDR3 protein. The sample carries 31,000 or so distinct CDR3 sequences, 13% recorded once. The time point here: technical triplicate 2. The sample was CD4+ T cells from blood. The receptor set was obtained from a female donor with HTLV-1-associated myelopathy (HAM/TSP).

This clonotype showed up many times. This chain joins TRBV2 and TRBJ1-2; TRBD1 matches 7 bases. Germline-derived CDR1 and CDR2 are SNHLY and FYNNEI. V lost 7 bases, J lost 8 bases, and 13 bases stayed unmatched. CDR3 length equals 14 residues. CDR3: CASNPGQTRYGYTF. CDR3 sequence (DNA): TGTGCCAGCAACCCGGGACAGACTAGGTACGGCTACACCTTC.

In its sample, this clonotype was seen many times. The rearrangement links TRBV20-1 to TRBJ1-1; 7 bases are shared with TRBD1. V was clipped by 5 bases and J by 6 bases; unmatched bases: 15. Germline CDR1 and CDR2: DFQATT and SNEGSKA (reference sequence). The CDR3 length is 15 residues. The CDR3 sequence: CSAQEGRGRFAEAFF. CDR3 nucleotides: TGCAGTGCTCAGGAAGGCAGGGGGAGGTTCGCTGAAGCTTTCTTT.

This clonotype appeared many times. This may be a read error, as it is one base from a much larger clone. This chain links TRBV20-1 with TRBJ1-1; TRBD1 aligns across 7 bases. Germline V gives CDR1 DFQATT, CDR2 SNEGSKA (reference sequence). This CDR3 region has 14 residues. CDR3 amino acids: CGAKTGWYATEAFF. The CDR3 DNA reads TGCGGTGCGAAGACAGGGTGGTATGCCACTGAAGCTTTCTTT.

Notes on this clonotype: One end of the junction is discordant with germline, which a read error may explain. This chain joins TRBV12-3 or TRBV12-4 and TRBJ1-5; D call uncertain. The CDR3 is 12 residues long. Here the CDR3 DNA reads TGTGCGAGTCAGGTTAGCAATCAGCCCCATCATTTT. Translated, it gives CASQVSNQPHHF.

Points on this clonotype: Sequence at one end of the junction differs from germline and may be a read error. This rearrangement joins TRBV29-1 to TRBJ2-1; 7 bases align to TRBD1. This CDR3 has 14 residues. Germline CDR1 and CDR2: SQVTM and ANQGSEA. For the CDR3, the DNA is TGCAGAATCCGGGGACAGAGGGGAATAGATGAGAAGTTCTTC. It yields the protein CRIRGQRGIDEKFF.

This clonotype was counted ten times or more. V gene TRBV20-1 combines with J gene TRBJ1-5; 7 positions agree with TRBD1. Unmatched junction bases numbered 8, after V lost 0 bases and J lost 6 bases. The CDR3 has 15 residues. Germline V gene data show CDR1 as DFQATT and CDR2 as SNEGSKA (reference sequence). CDR3 sequence: CSAREPTGWGQPQHF. In DNA, the CDR3 is TGCAGTGCTAGAGAGCCGACAGGGTGGGGTCAGCCCCAGCATTTT.

Within the sample, this clonotype is medium-sized. For the CDR3, the DNA is TGCAGTGCGGGTACCTGGGCAGGGCAAGAGACCCAGTACTTC. This sequence encodes CSAGTWAGQETQYF. V and J are TRBV20-1 and TRBJ2-5, with D tentatively TRBD1 (5 bases). Germline CDR1 DFQATT, CDR2 SNEGSKA (reference sequence). Trimming left V 6 bases short and J 2 bases short, with 16 bases between. This CDR3 has 14 residues.

In its sample, this clonotype ranks as medium-sized (0.01 to 0.1%). This chain joins TRBV29-1 and TRBJ2-5; D gene unclear. The ends were cut back, 2 bases at V and 1 base at J, with 8 bases in the middle. Germline-derived CDR1 and CDR2 are SQVTM and ANQGSEA. The CDR3 runs 13 residues. The CDR3 reads CSVESRVQETQYF. CDR3 nucleotides: TGCAGCGTTGAAAGCCGAGTCCAAGAGACCCAGTACTTC.

At least ten counts were recorded for this clonotype. The chain links TRBV12-5 to TRBJ1-1, with no clear D. The CDR3 length is 12 residues. Germline V gene lookup returns CDR1 LGHNT and CDR2 FRNRAP. V dropped 5 bases and J dropped 0 bases, with 4 bases sitting between them. CDR3 region: CASGGVNTEAFF. As DNA, the CDR3 is TGTGCTAGTGGTGGGGTGAACACTGAAGCTTTCTTT.

This clonotype was found many times. The CDR3 spells CSARAGTVNQPQHF. The CDR3 nucleotides are TGCAGTGCTAGAGCCGGGACAGTCAATCAGCCCCAGCATTTT. V and J are TRBV20-1 and TRBJ1-5; TRBD1 aligns across 7 bases. Germline V gives CDR1 DFQATT, CDR2 SNEGSKA (reference sequence). J gave up 3 bases and V 1 base, and 3 bases lay outside the gene matches. The CDR3 runs to 14 residues.

This clonotype was observed at least ten times. This chain connects TRBV27 to TRBJ1-4, with D perhaps matching TRBD1 (5 bases). There are 15 residues in the CDR3. V lost 5 bases, J lost 4 bases, and 14 bases lay in between. Germline V gene sequence: CDR1 MNHEY, CDR2 SMNVEV (reference sequence). CDR3 protein: CASSPRQTFNEKLFF. The DNA for the CDR3 is TGTGCCAGCAGTCCCAGACAGACCTTTAATGAAAAACTGTTTTTT.

This clonotype has at least ten counts. The V call is TRBV5-1, the J call TRBJ2-5; 9 bases map to TRBD2. Losses at the gene ends were 0 bases for V and 1 base for J; bases not matched to a gene: 10. Per the germline V gene, CDR1 is SGHRS and CDR2 is YFSETQ. CDR3 size: 18 residues. The CDR3, as DNA: TGCGCCAGCAGCTTGGGGACTAGCGCCCTCGGAGGCCAAGAGACCCAGTACTTC. It encodes CASSLGTSALGGQETQYF.

In its sample, this clonotype was seen many times. This rearrangement joins TRBV20-1 to TRBJ2-1, with D uncertain. CDR1 and CDR2 (germline): DFQATT, SNEGSKA (reference sequence). V lost 4 bases, J lost 6 bases, and 13 bases lay in between. This CDR3 contains 13 residues. The CDR3 DNA follows: TGCAGTGCTACCTATACGGCGTTCAATGAGCAGTTCTTC. Translation gives CSATYTAFNEQFF.

This clonotype has ten or more counts. The V call is TRBV10-3, the J call TRBJ1-2, with 7 positions matching TRBD1. CDR1 and CDR2 (germline): ENHRY, SYGVKD. The CDR3 spans 13 residues. Losses at the gene ends were 4 bases for V and 2 bases for J; bases not matched to a gene: 1. The CDR3 region is CAISATGNYGYTF. In DNA form, the CDR3 reads TGTGCCATCAGTGCGACAGGGAACTATGGCTACACCTTC.

This clonotype was counted many times. The V call is TRBV5-1, the J call TRBJ1-2; a possible D gene is TRBD1 (6 bases). V lost 2 bases and J lost 7, with 12 bases in between. The CDR3 length is 13 residues. Looked up from germline, CDR1 is SGHRS and CDR2 is YFSETQ. Here the CDR3 DNA reads TGCGCCAGCAGCTTAACAGGGAGTGCTGGCTACACCTTC. Amino acid sequence: CASSLTGSAGYTF.

The table lists this clonotype with many counts. The chain links TRBV29-1 to TRBJ1-2, with TRBD1 matching over 7 bases. Losses at the gene ends were 6 bases for V and 0 bases for J; bases not matched to a gene: 7. The CDR3 totals 14 residues. Germline assignment: CDR1 SQVTM and CDR2 ANQGSEA. This CDR3 reads CSVFHGTANYGYTF. The CDR3 bases are TGCAGCGTCTTTCACGGGACAGCTAACTATGGCTACACCTTC.

Within the sample, this clonotype is medium-sized. The chain is built from TRBV5-5 and TRBJ2-1; D is possibly TRBD1 (6 bases). Trimming shortened V by 2 bases and J by 14 bases, and 29 bases separated the two germline ends. This CDR3 has 17 amino acids. In germline, CDR1 is SGHKS, CDR2 YYEKEE (reference sequence). CDR3: CASSLAAGTTRTQVEFF. For the CDR3, the DNA is TGTGCCAGCAGCTTAGCGGCCGGGACAACTAGGACGCAGGTGGAGTTCTTC. The variable domain in full, with the rest retrieved from reference TRBV5-5 and TRBJ2-1, is DAGVTQSPTHLIKTRGQQVTLRCSPISGHKSVSWYQQVLGQGPQFIFQYYEKEERGRGNFPDRFSARQFPNYSSELNVNALLLGDSALYLCASSLAAGTTRTQVEFFGPGTRLTVL.

This clonotype was detected many times. The V and J genes are TRBV20-1 and TRBJ2-5, with D perhaps TRBD1 or TRBD2 (5 bases each). In germline, CDR1 is DFQATT, CDR2 SNEGSKA (reference sequence). The V gene lost 3 bases and the J gene lost 5 bases, with 10 bases spanning the gap. The length of the CDR3 is 12 residues. Here the CDR3 DNA reads TGCAGTGCTAGGTGGGGCGGGGAGACCCAGTACTTC. Amino acids: CSARWGGETQYF.

This clonotype came up many times. The chain couples TRBV5-5 to TRBJ2-3; 8 bases map to TRBD1. The CDR3 runs to 15 residues. V lost 4 bases and J lost 1; bases outside the gene matches: 5. The germline gives CDR1 SGHKS, CDR2 YYEKEE (reference sequence). CDR3 sequence (DNA): TGTGCCAGCAGCCTCGGGACAGGAGGCACAGATACGCAGTATTTT. Translated, it gives CASSLGTGGTDTQYF.

This clonotype showed up just once. This chain joins TRBV7-2 and TRBJ2-1; either TRBD1 or TRBD2 may fit D (5 bases each). Trimming removed 1 base at V and 9 bases at J, with 13 bases between. The CDR3 extends over 14 amino acids. Germline CDR1 SGHTA, CDR2 FQGNSA. The CDR3 nucleotides read TGTGCCAGCAGCTTAGACCGGGGCGCGGGTGAGCAGTTCTTC. This sequence encodes CASSLDRGAGEQFF.